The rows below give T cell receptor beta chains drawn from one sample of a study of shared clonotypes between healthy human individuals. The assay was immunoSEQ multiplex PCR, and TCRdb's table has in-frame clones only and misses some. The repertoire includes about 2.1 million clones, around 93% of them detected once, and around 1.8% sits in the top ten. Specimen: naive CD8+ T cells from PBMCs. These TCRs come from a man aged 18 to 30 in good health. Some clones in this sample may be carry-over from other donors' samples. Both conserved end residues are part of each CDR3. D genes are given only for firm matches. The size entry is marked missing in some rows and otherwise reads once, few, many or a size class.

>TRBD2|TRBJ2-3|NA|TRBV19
CASSRGERIADTQYF
TGTGCCAGTAGTCGGGGGGAAAGGATCGCGGATACGCAGTATTTT
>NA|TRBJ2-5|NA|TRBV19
CASHSPLQETQYF
TGTGCCAGCCATTCCCCGTTACAAGAGACCCAGTACTTC
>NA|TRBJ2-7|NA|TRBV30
CAWEGESSYEQYF
TGTGCCTGGGAGGGGGAGAGCTCCTACGAGCAGTACTTC
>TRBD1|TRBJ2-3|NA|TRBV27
CASSSPVTGAHTDTQYF
TGTGCCAGCAGTTCCCCTGTCACAGGGGCACACACAGATACGCAGTATTTT
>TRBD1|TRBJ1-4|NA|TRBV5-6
CASSSAGTGDEKLFF
TGTGCCAGCAGCTCCGCCGGGACAGGGGATGAAAAACTGTTTTTT
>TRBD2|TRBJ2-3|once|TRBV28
CASSLIVGGVSDTQYF
TGTGCCAGCAGTTTAATCGTGGGGGGGGTTTCAGATACGCAGTATTTT
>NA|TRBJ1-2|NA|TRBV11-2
CASSTGGNPNYGYTF
TGTGCCAGCAGCACCGGAGGGAACCCTAACTATGGCTACACCTTC
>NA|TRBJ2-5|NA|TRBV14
CASSQDIIRTGHQETQYF
TGTGCCAGCAGCCAAGATATCATCCGTACGGGACACCAAGAGACCCAGTACTTC
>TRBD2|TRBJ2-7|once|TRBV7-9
CASSHFQRGYEQYF
TGTGCCAGCAGCCATTTCCAGCGGGGGTACGAGCAGTACTTC
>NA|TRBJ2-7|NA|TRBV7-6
CASSSGSSYEQYF
TGTGCCAGCAGCTCCGGTAGCTCCTACGAGCAGTACTTC
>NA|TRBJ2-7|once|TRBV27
CASSLRFLESYEQYF
TGTGCCAGCAGTTTAAGGTTCCTAGAATCCTACGAGCAGTACTTC
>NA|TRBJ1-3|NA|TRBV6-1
CASNQGGHGNTIYF
TGTGCCAGCAACCAGGGAGGGCATGGAAACACCATATATTTT
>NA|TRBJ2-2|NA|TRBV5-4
CASSAENTGELFF
TGTGCCAGCAGCGCGGAGAACACCGGGGAGCTGTTTTTT
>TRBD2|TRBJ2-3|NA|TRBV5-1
CASSLSSSGSTDTQYF
TGCGCCAGCAGCTTGTCGTCTAGCGGGAGCACAGATACGCAGTATTTT
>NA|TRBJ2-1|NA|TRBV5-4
CASSLNGNEQFF
TGTGCCAGCAGCTTGAATGGCAATGAGCAGTTCTTC
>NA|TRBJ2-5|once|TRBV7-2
CASSLSSGQETQYF
TGTGCCAGCAGCTTAAGTAGCGGACAAGAGACCCAGTACTTC
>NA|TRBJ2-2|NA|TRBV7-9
CASSLGYTGELFF
TGTGCCAGCAGCTTGGGGTACACCGGGGAGCTGTTTTTT
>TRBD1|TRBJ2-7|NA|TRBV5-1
CASSLASTGLYEQYF
TGCGCCAGCAGCTTGGCCTCGACAGGGTTATACGAGCAGTACTTC
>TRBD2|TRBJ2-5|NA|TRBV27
CASSLVAGLGQETQYF
TGTGCCAGCAGTTTAGTAGCGGGTCTTGGCCAAGAGACCCAGTACTTC
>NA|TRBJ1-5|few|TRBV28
CASMAQANNQPQHF
TGTGCCAGCATGGCACAGGCGAACAATCAGCCCCAGCATTTT
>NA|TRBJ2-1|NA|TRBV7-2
CASSLVGFF
TGTGCCAGCAGCTTAGTTGGGTTCTTC
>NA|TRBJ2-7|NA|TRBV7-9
CASSFPQNPYEQYF
TGTGCCAGCAGCTTCCCACAGAACCCCTACGAGCAGTACTTC
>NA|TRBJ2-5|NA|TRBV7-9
CASSLIIASQQETQYF
TGTGCCAGCAGCTTAATTATTGCCAGCCAACAAGAGACCCAGTACTTC
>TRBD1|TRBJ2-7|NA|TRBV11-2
CASSLQGQGRPEQYF
TGTGCCAGCAGCTTACAGGGACAGGGGAGGCCCGAGCAGTACTTC
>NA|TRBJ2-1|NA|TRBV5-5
CASSLYDRHNEQFF
TGTGCCAGCAGCCTCTACGACCGGCACAATGAGCAGTTCTTC
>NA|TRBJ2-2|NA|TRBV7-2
CASSPPRAVTGELFF
TGTGCCAGCAGCCCCCCCAGGGCAGTCACCGGGGAGCTGTTTTTT
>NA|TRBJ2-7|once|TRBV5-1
CASSPRKGYEQYF
TGCGCCAGCAGTCCCCGGAAGGGCTACGAGCAGTACTTC
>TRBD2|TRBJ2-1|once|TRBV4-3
CASSQVQGLVSYNEQFF
TGCGCCAGCAGCCAAGTGCAGGGACTAGTGTCCTACAATGAGCAGTTCTTC
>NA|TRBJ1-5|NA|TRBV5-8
CASSLGTHSNQPQHF
TGTGCCAGTAGCTTGGGCACCCATAGCAATCAGCCCCAGCATTTT
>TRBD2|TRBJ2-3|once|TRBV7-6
CASSSRRVREGHPDTQYF
TGTGCCAGCAGCTCTAGAAGGGTACGGGAGGGCCATCCAGATACGCAGTATTTT
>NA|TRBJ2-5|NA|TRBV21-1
CAGVSGTSGTKAGETQYF
TGTGCCGGGGTTTCTGGGACTAGCGGGACGAAAGCTGGGGAGACCCAGTACTTC
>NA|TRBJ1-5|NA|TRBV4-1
CASRPREGDQPQHF
TGCGCCAGCAGACCGAGGGAGGGAGATCAGCCCCAGCATTTT
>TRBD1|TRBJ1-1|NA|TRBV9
CASSPGTGRTEAFF
TGTGCCAGCAGCCCCGGGACAGGGAGGACTGAAGCTTTCTTT
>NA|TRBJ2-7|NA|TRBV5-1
CASSLGGATLAAGVSYEQYF
TGCGCCAGCAGCTTGGGGGGGGCGACCTTGGCGGCGGGAGTGTCCTACGAGCAGTACTTC
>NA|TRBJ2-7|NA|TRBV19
CASSDEAGAYEQYF
TGTGCCAGTAGTGATGAGGCAGGGGCCTACGAGCAGTACTTC
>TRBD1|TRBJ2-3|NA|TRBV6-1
CASSELRGLTDTQYF
TGTGCCAGCAGTGAACTCAGGGGGCTGACAGATACGCAGTATTTT
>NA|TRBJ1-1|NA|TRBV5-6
CASSLGTAPIRAFF
TGTGCCAGCAGCTTGGGGACAGCCCCAATTCGAGCTTTCTTT
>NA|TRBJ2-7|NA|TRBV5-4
CASSPPGNYEQYF
TGTGCCAGCAGCCCGCCAGGGAACTACGAGCAGTACTTC
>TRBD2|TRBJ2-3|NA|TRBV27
CASSLSGGFLDTQYF
TGTGCCAGCAGTTTATCGGGGGGGTTCTTAGATACGCAGTATTTT
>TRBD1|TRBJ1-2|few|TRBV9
CASSVESPGGYGYTF
TGTGCCAGCAGCGTAGAGTCCCCAGGGGGTTATGGCTACACCTTC
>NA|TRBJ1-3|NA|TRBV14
CASSRGSLPSGNTIYF
TGTGCCAGCAGTCGCGGGAGCCTCCCGTCTGGAAACACCATATATTTT
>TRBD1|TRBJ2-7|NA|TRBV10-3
CAISLHIGDREIYEQYF
TGTGCCATCAGTCTACACATTGGGGACAGGGAGATCTACGAGCAGTACTTC
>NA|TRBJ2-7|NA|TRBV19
CASRKRAEIEQYF
TGTGCCAGTAGGAAGCGGGCGGAGATCGAGCAGTACTTC
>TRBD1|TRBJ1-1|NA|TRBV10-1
CASRGTAGTEAFF
TGCGCCAGCAGGGGGACAGCAGGCACTGAAGCTTTCTTT
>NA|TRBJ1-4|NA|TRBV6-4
CASSDRFNEKLFF
TGTGCCAGCAGTGACAGGTTTAATGAAAAACTGTTTTTT
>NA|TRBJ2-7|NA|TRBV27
CASSPRFGAYEQYF
TGTGCCAGCAGTCCCCGGTTTGGGGCCTACGAGCAGTACTTC
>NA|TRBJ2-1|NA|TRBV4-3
CASSQDSDNEQFF
TGCGCCAGCAGCCAAGACTCAGACAATGAGCAGTTCTTC
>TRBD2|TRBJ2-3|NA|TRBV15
CATSSGLAYRADTQYF
TGTGCCACCAGCTCCGGACTAGCCTACAGGGCAGATACGCAGTATTTT
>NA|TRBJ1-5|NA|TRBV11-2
CASSLDWGQPQHF
TGTGCCAGCAGCTTAGATTGGGGCCAGCCCCAGCATTTT
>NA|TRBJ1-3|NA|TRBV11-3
CASRTTPPPGTIYF
TGTGCCAGCAGAACTACCCCACCCCCCGGCACCATATATTTT
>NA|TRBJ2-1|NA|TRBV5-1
CASSLDWGAYNEQFF
TGCGCCAGCAGCTTAGATTGGGGAGCCTACAATGAGCAGTTCTTC
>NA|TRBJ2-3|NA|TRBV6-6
CASSYSRGLDTDTQYF
TGTGCCAGCAGTTACTCCAGGGGACTCGACACAGATACGCAGTATTTT
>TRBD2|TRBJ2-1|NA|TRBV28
CASSAGRGNEQFF
TGTGCCAGCAGTGCGGGGCGGGGGAATGAGCAGTTCTTC
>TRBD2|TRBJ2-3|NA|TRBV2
CASSEVGAGTDTQYF
TGTGCCAGCAGTGAAGTCGGAGCGGGGACAGATACGCAGTATTTT
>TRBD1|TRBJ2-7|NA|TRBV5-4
CASSPQGSSYEQYF
TGTGCCAGCAGCCCACAGGGGAGCTCCTACGAGCAGTACTTC